This entry concerns a single T cell receptor (beta chain). The antigen remains unidentified. Trimming stripped 3 bases from V and 3 bases from J, with 6 bases between. This CDR3 comprises 12 residues. Germline CDR1 ENHRY, CDR2 SYGVKD. With the ViraFEST assay, the study expanded antigen-specific CD4+ T cells using viral peptide pools, then sequenced them. The authors isolated CD4+ T cells after around 11 days of culture. According to the study, vaccine recipients showed no prior SARS-CoV-2 infection and negative nucleocapsid antibodies. These data are taken from a study of vaccination effects on CD4 cells after COVID-19. Some clones are missing from TCRdb's copy, which holds only in-frame ones; the method was immunoSEQ multiplex PCR. The table shows 20,000 to 25,000 clones, with almost 70% occurring only once.

J is TRBJ2-7 and V is TRBV10-3; D perhaps matches TRBD2 (5 bases). The sample was CD4+ T cells from PBMCs cultured with HCoV-NL63 spike peptides, taken before COVID-19 vaccination. This sequence originates from a human donor who received a COVID-19 vaccine. The CDR3 DNA reads as TGTGCCATCAGTGATCGGGACTACGAGCAGTACTTC. Its protein is CAISDRDYEQYF.